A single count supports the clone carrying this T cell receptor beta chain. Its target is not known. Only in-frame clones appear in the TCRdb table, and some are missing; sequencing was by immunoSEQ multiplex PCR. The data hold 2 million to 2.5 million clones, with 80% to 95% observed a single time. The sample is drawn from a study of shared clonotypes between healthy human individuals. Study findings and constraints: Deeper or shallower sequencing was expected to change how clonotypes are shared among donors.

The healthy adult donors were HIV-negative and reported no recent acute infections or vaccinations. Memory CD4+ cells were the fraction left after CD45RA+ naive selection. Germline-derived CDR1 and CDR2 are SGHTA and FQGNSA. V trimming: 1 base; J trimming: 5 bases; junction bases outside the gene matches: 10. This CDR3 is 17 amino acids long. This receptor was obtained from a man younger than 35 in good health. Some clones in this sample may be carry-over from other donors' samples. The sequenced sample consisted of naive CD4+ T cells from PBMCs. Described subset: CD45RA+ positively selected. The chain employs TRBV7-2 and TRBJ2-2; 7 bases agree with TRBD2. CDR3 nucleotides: TGTGCCAGCAGCTTAGAGCCGGGAGGCCCTGGGACCGGGGAGCTGTTTTTT. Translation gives CASSLEPGGPGTGELFF.